The 3 T cell receptor beta chains below come from one sample, sequenced in a study of T cell responses to AZD1222 COVID-19 vaccine (dated by TCRdb to the early 2020s). The library was built by means of the immunoSEQ multiplex PCR assay. TCRdb limited this immuneACCESS table to in-frame rearrangements with V and J called. A share of clones is missing; checked studies link under half to unresolved V genes, and the rest is unexplained. In this sample the table shows some 120,000 clones, about 88% of which occur a single time. The ten largest clones capture around 7% of the sample. Sample time point, as interpreted from the label and publication: baseline before first vaccination. The sequencing here drew on peripheral blood, taken on day 0 of AZD1222 vaccination. These receptors all stem from an adult in good health.

V is TRBV7-8 and J is TRBJ2-5; TRBD1 aligns across 8 bases. The CDR3 has 15 residues. Germline V CDR1 and CDR2: SGHVS, FQNEAQ. J was trimmed by 4 bases and V by 5 bases; bases with no gene match: 9. The CDR3 nucleotides read TGTGCCAGCAGCCTATGGGACAGGTTTTTAGAGACCCAGTACTTC. It translates to CASSLWDRFLETQYF.

This clone appeared a single time. The rearrangement joins TRBV20-1 to TRBJ2-4; D remains unclear. The V end lost 3 bases, the J end lost 6 bases, and 9 bases lay between the germline ends. CDR1 and CDR2 (germline): DFQATT, SNEGSKA (reference sequence). The CDR3 loop spans 12 amino acids. CDR3 sequence reads: CSASSRANIQYF. In DNA, the CDR3 is TGCAGTGCTAGTAGTAGGGCAAACATTCAGTACTTC.

The chain uses TRBV5-1 and TRBJ2-1, with TRBD2 identical over 8 bases. The CDR3 consists of 17 residues. Germline V gene sequence: CDR1 SGHRS, CDR2 YFSETQ. V trimming: 0 bases; J trimming: 5 bases; junction bases outside the gene matches: 10. CDR3 amino acids: CASSLVGPGLVHNEQFF. CDR3 in DNA: TGCGCCAGCAGCTTGGTGGGCCCGGGACTAGTACACAATGAGCAGTTCTTC.